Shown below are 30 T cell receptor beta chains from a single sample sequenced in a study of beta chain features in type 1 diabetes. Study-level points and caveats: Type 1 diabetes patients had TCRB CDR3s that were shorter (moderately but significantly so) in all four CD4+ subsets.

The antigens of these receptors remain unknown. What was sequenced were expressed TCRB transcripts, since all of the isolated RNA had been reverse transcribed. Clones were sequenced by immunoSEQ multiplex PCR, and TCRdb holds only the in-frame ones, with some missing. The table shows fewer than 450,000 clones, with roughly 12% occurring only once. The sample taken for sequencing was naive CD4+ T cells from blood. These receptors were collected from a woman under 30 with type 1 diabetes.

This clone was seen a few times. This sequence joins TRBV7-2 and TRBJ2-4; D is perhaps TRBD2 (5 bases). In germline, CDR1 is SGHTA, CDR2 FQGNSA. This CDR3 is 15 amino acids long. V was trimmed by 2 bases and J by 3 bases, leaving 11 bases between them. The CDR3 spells CASSLREGFKNIQYF. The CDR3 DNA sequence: TGTGCCAGCAGCTTAAGAGAGGGTTTCAAAAACATTCAGTACTTC.

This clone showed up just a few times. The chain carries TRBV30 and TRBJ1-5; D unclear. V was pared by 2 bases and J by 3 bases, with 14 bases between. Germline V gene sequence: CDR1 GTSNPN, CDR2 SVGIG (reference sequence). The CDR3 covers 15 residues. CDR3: CAWSQAGKNNQPQHF. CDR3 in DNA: TGTGCCTGGAGTCAGGCGGGGAAGAACAATCAGCCCCAGCATTTT.

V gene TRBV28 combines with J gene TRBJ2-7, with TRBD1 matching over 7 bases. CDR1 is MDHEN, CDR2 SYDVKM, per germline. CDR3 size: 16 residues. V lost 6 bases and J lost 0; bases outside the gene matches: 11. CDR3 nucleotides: TGTGCCAGCAGCCCTCAACAGGGGTCTAGCTCCTACGAGCAGTACTTC. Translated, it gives CASSPQQGSSSYEQYF. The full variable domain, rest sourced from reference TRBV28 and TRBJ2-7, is DVKVTQSSRYLVKRTGEKVFLECVQDMDHENMFWYRQDPGLGLRLIYFSYDVKMKEKGDIPEGYSVSREKKERFSLILESASTNQTSMYLCASSPQQGSSSYEQYFGPGTRLTVT.

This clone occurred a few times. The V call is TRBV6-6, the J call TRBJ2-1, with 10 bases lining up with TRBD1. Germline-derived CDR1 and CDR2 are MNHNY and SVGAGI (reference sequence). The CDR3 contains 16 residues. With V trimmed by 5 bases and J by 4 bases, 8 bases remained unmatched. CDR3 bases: TGTGCCAGCAGTCCTGCGACAGGGGGCGCGTACAATGAGCAGTTCTTC. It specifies CASSPATGGAYNEQFF.

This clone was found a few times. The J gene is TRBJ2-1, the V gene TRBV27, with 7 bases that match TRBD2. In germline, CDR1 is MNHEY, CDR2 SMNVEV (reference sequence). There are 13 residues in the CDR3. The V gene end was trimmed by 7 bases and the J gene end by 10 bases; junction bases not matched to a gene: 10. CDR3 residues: CASTSRQGGEQFF. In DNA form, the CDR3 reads TGTGCCAGCACGTCTAGGCAGGGAGGGGAGCAGTTCTTC.

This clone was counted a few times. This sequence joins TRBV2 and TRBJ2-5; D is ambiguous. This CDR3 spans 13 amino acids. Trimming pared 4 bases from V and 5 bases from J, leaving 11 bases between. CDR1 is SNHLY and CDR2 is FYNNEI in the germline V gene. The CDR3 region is CASSGASGETQYF. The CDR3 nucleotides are TGTGCCAGCAGTGGAGCGTCCGGGGAGACCCAGTACTTC.

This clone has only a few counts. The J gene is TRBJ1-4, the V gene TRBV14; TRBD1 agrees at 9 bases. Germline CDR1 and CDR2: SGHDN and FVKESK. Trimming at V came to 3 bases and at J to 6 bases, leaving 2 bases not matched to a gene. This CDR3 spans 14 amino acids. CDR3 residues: CASSQGQGHEKLFF. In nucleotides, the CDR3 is TGTGCCAGCAGCCAGGGACAGGGCCATGAAAAACTGTTTTTT. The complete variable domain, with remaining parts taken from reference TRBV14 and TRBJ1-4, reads EAGVTQFPSHSVIEKGQTVTLRCDPISGHDNLYWYRRVMGKEIKFLLHFVKESKQDESGMPNNRFLAERTGGTYSTLKVQPAELEDSGVYFCASSQGQGHEKLFFGSGTQLSVL.

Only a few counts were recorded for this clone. As DNA, the CDR3 is TGTGCCAGCAGCGCGGCGGGGGGGACCTATGGCTACACCTTC. Protein product: CASSAAGGTYGYTF. The chain is built from TRBV9 and TRBJ1-2, with D perhaps TRBD1 (5 bases). Between the trimmed V and J ends, which lost 3 bases and 4 bases, there was a span of 13 bases. The CDR3 runs 14 residues. Looked up from germline, CDR1 is SGDLS and CDR2 is YYNGEE.

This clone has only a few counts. CDR3 DNA: TGTGCCAGCAGCCGTCTAGCGGGACAGGCGGAATGGGGGCAGTTCTTC. Its translation: CASSRLAGQAEWGQFF. V and J are TRBV14 and TRBJ2-1; TRBD2 might be the D (9 bases). The CDR3 length is 16 residues. Germline V gene sequence: CDR1 SGHDN, CDR2 FVKESK. V lost 4 bases and J 12 bases, leaving 25 bases between the germline ends.

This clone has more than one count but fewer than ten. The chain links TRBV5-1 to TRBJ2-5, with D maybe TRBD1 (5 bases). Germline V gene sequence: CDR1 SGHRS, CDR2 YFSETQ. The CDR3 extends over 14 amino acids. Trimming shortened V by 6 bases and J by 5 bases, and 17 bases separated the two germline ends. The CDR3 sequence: CASTLYRQPETQYF. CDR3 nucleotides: TGCGCCAGCACCCTCTATCGACAGCCGGAGACCCAGTACTTC.

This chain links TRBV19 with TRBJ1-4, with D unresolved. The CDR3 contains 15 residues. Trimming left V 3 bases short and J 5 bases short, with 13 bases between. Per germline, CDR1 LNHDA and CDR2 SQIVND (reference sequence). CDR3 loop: CASSIYSSQNEKLFF. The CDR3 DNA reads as TGTGCCAGTAGTATCTACAGCTCCCAGAATGAAAAACTGTTTTTT.

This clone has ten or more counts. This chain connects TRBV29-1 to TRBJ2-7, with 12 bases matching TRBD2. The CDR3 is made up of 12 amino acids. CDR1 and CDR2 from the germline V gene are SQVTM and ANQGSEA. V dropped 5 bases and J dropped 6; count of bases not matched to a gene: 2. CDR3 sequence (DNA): TGCAGCGTTTTGACTAGCGGGAGCGAGCAGTACTTC. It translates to CSVLTSGSEQYF.

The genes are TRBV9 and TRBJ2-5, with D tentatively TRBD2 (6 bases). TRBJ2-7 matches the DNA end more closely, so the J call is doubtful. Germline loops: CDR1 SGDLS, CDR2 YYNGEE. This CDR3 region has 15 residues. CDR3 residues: CASSVVRETLNEQYF. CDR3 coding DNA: TGTGCCAGCAGCGTAGTTCGGGAGACGCTAAACGAGCAGTACTTC.

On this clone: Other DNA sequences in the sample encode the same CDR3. The CDR3 coding sequence is TGTGCCAGCAGCTATCTAGCGGGAGGCACAGATACGCAGTATTTT. It is translated as CASSYLAGGTDTQYF. The chain couples TRBV7-9 to TRBJ2-3; 10 nucleotides line up with TRBD2. J lost 1 base, V lost 4 bases, and 2 bases had no gene match. The CDR3 runs to 15 residues. Per germline, CDR1 SEHNR and CDR2 FQNEAQ (reference sequence).

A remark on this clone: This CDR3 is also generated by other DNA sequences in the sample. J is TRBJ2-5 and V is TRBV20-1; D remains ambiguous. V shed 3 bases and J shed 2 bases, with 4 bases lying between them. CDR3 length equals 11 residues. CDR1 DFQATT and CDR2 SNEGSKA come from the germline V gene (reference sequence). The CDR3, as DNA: TGCAGTGCTAGTGAGCAAGAGACCCAGTACTTC. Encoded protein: CSASEQETQYF.

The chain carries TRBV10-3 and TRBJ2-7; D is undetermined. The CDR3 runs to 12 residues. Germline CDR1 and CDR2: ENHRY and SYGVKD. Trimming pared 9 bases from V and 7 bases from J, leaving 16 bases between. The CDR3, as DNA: TGTGCCATAAGGGCCCCCTTGGGAGAGCAGTACGTC. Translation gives CAIRAPLGEQYV.

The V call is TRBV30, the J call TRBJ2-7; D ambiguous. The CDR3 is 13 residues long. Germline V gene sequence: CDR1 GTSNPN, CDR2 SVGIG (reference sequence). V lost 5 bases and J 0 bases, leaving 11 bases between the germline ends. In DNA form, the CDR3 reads TGTGCCTGGCAGGCTCCTCTCTCCTACGAGCAGTACTTC. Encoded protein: CAWQAPLSYEQYF.

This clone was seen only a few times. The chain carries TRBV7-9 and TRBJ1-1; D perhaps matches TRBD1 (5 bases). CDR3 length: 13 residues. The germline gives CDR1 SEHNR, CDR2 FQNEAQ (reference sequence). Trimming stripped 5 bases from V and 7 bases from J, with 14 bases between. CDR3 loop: CASSPHAGGEAFF. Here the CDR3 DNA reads TGTGCCAGCAGCCCCCACGCGGGGGGTGAAGCTTTCTTT.

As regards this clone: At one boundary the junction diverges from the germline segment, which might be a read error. The CDR3 region has the DNA TGTTCCAGCAGCTTAACCGGGACAGCCGCGGAGACCCAGTACTTC. Residues: CSSSLTGTAAETQYF. The J gene is TRBJ2-5, the V gene TRBV7-3; the match to TRBD1 covers 7 bases. This CDR3 has 15 amino acids. Germline V lookup: CDR1 SGHTA, CDR2 FQGTGA.

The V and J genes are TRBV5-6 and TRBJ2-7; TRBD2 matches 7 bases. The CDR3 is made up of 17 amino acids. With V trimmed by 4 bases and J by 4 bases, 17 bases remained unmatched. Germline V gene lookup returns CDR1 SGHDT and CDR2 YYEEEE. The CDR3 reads CASSTRRLAPQRYEQYV. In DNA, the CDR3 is TGTGCCAGCAGCACGCGCCGACTAGCTCCCCAAAGGTACGAGCAGTACGTC.

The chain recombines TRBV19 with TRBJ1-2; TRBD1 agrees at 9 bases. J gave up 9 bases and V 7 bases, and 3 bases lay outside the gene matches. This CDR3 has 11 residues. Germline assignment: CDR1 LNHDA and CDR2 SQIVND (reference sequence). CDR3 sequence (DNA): TGTGCCAGTACGACAGGGGGTCGCTACACCTTC. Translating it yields CASTTGGRYTF.

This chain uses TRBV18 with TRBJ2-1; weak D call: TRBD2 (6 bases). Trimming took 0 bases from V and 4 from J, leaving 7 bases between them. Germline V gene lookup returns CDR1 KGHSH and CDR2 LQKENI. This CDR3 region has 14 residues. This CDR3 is CASSPPRGYNEQFF. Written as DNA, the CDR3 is TGTGCCAGCTCACCACCCCGGGGGTACAATGAGCAGTTCTTC.

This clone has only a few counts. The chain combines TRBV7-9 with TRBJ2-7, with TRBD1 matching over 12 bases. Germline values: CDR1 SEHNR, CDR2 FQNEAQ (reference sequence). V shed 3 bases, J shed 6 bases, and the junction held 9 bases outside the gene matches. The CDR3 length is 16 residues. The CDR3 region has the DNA TGTGCCAGCAGCTTTCTTGTCGGGACAGGGGGCTCCGAGCAGTACTTC. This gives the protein CASSFLVGTGGSEQYF.

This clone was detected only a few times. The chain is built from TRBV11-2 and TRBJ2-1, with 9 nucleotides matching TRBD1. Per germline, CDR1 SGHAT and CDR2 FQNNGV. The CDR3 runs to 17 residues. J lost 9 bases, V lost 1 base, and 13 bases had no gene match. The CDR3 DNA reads TGTGCCAGCAGCTTAGTTACGGGACAGGGAGAGGGACGTGAGCAGTTCTTC. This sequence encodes CASSLVTGQGEGREQFF.

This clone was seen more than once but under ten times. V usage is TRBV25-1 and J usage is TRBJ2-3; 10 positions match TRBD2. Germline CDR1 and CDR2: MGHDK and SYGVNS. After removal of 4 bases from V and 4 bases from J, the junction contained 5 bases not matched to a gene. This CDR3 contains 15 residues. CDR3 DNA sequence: TGTGCCAGCAGTGCGGATCTAGCGGGAGCAGATACGCAGTATTTT. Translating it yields CASSADLAGADTQYF.

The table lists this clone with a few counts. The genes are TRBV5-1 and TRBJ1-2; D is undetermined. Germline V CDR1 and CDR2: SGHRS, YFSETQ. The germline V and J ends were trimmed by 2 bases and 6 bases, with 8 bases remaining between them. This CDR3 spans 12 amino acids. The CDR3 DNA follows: TGCGCCAGCAGCTTAGGTCGGGATGGCTACACCTTC. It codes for CASSLGRDGYTF.

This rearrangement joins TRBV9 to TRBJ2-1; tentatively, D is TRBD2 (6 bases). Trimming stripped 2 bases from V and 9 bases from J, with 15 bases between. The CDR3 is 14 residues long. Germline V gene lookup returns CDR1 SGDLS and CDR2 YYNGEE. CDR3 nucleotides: TGTGCCAGCAGCGTCCGGGACTTCCATTTTGAGCAGTTCTTC. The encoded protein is CASSVRDFHFEQFF.

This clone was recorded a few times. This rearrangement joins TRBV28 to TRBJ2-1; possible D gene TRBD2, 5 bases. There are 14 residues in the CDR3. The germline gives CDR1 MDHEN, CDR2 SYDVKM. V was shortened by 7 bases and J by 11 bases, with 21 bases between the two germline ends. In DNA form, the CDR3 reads TGTGCCAGCATCGGAGGAGGACTTACTCGCCAGCAGTTCTTC. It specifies CASIGGGLTRQQFF. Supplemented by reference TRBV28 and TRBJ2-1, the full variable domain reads DVKVTQSSRYLVKRTGEKVFLECVQDMDHENMFWYRQDPGLGLRLIYFSYDVKMKEKGDIPEGYSVSREKKERFSLILESASTNQTSMYLCASIGGGLTRQQFFGPGTRLTVL.

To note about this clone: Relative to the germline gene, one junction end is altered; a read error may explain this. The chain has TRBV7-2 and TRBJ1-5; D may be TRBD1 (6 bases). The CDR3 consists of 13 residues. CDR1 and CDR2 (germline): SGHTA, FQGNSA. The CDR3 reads CASSRGGNQPQHF. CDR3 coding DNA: TGTGCCAGCAGCCGCGGGGGCAACCAGCCCCAGCATTTT.

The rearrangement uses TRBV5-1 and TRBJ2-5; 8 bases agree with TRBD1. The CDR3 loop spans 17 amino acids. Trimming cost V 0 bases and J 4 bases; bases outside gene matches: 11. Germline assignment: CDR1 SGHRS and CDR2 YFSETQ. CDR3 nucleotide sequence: TGCGCCAGCAGCTTGGGTCCCGGGACAGGAGCAAGAGAGACCCAGTACTTC. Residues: CASSLGPGTGARETQYF.